These T cell receptor beta chains were read from a single sample in a study of breast tumors, draining lymph nodes, adjacent tissues. Via MiXCR, TCRdb re-called the multiplex PCR reads, giving one row per CDR3 protein. The data show about 130,000 distinct CDR3 sequences, around 20% seen once. The sequenced sample was axillary lymph node tissue. These receptors were taken from a female donor with breast cancer. Some clones in this sample may be carry-over from other donors' samples. Both conserved end residues are part of each CDR3. Fields, in order: V gene, clone size, CDR3 length, J gene, D gene, CDR3 protein, CDR3 DNA. A D gene is named only where the DNA matches it firmly. A clone size is listed for some rows: how often the clone was seen (once, few, many), or a class if it is expanded.

>TRBV15|many|14|TRBJ1-3|NA
CATSRGALGNTIYF
TGTGCCACCAGCAGGGGAGCCTTGGGAAACACCATATATTTT
>TRBV5-1|many|15|TRBJ2-2|TRBD2
CASSLTSGSEGELFF
TGCGCCAGCAGCTTGACTAGCGGGAGTGAAGGGGAGCTGTTTTTT
>TRBV4-1|many|14|TRBJ2-3|TRBD2
CASSLSGSPDTQYF
TGCGCCAGCAGCCTGAGCGGGAGTCCAGATACGCAGTATTTT
>TRBV24-1|many|14|TRBJ2-5|NA
CATSAGTYQETQYF
TGTGCCACCAGTGCTGGGACGTACCAAGAGACCCAGTACTTC
>TRBV30|many|11|TRBJ2-5|NA
CAWSQQGTQYF
TGTGCCTGGAGTCAACAGGGCACCCAGTACTTC
>TRBV3-1|many|12|TRBJ2-7|NA
CASSQVDYEQYF
TGTGCCAGCAGCCAAGTCGACTACGAGCAGTACTTC
>TRBV5-1|many|12|TRBJ2-1|NA
CASSLYRHEQFF
TGCGCCAGCAGCTTGTATAGACATGAGCAGTTCTTC
>TRBV9|many|16|TRBJ2-2|NA
CASSPQGGRVTGELFF
TGTGCCAGCAGCCCTCAGGGTGGTAGGGTAACTGGGGAGCTGTTTTTT
>TRBV20-1|many|15|TRBJ1-5|NA
CSAKLGGTSNQPQHF
TGCAGTGCTAAGTTGGGGGGCACTAGCAATCAGCCCCAGCATTTT
>TRBV4-1|many|18|TRBJ2-1|TRBD2
CASSQDPGSGRLGNEQFF
TGCGCCAGCAGCCAAGATCCAGGGAGCGGGAGGTTGGGCAATGAGCAGTTCTTC
>TRBV12-3/TRBV12-4|NA|18|TRBJ2-5|TRBD2
CASSFGVIAGGEKETQYF
TGTGCCAGCAGTTTTGGAGTGATAGCGGGAGGAGAAAAAGAGACCCAGTACTTC
>TRBV28|many|15|TRBJ2-7|TRBD2
CASSWTSGSLHEQYF
TGTGCCAGCAGCTGGACTAGCGGGAGTCTCCACGAGCAGTACTTC
>TRBV28|NA|19|TRBJ1-3|NA
CASSLSRDRVTYSGNTIYF
TGTGCCAGCAGTTTATCCAGGGATAGGGTAACCTACTCTGGAAACACCATATATTTT
>TRBV29-1|many|13|TRBJ2-7|NA
CSVEGVEAYEQYF
TGCAGCGTTGAGGGGGTGGAGGCCTACGAGCAGTACTTC
>TRBV28|few|15|TRBJ1-3|NA
CASSSNPLEVNTIYF
TGTGCCAGCAGCTCAAATCCTCTGGAGGTTAACACCATATATTTT
>TRBV19|many|15|TRBJ2-7|TRBD2
CASRGTSGSLNEQYF
TGTGCCAGTAGGGGGACTAGCGGGAGTTTGAACGAGCAGTACTTC
>TRBV6-6|many|15|TRBJ1-5|NA
CASSYSGAGNQPQHF
TGTGCCAGCAGTTACTCCGGGGCAGGGAATCAGCCCCAGCATTTT
>TRBV11-2|many|15|TRBJ2-7|TRBD1
CASSLGTGRQYEQYF
TGTGCCAGCAGCTTAGGGACAGGAAGACAGTACGAGCAGTACTTC
>TRBV7-9|many|15|TRBJ2-1|NA
CASNYEESSYNEQFF
TGTGCCAGCAACTACGAGGAGAGCTCCTACAATGAGCAGTTCTTC
>TRBV29-1|many|13|TRBJ2-7|NA
CSVVRDTYSEQYF
TGCAGCGTCGTGCGGGACACCTATTCAGAGCAGTACTTC
>TRBV3-1|many|16|TRBJ2-3|TRBD2
CASSQDAREGPDTQYF
TGTGCCAGCAGCCAAGATGCCCGGGAGGGACCAGATACGCAGTATTTT
>TRBV20-1|many|13|TRBJ1-3|NA
CSATQQGGDTIYF
TGCAGTGCTACGCAACAGGGTGGTGACACCATATATTTT
>TRBV20-1|many|11|TRBJ2-7|NA
CSAAEDYEQYF
TGCAGTGCTGCGGAGGACTACGAGCAGTACTTC
>TRBV5-1|many|16|TRBJ2-3|TRBD2
CASSTSGRANTDTQYF
TGCGCCAGCAGTACTAGCGGGAGGGCGAACACAGATACGCAGTATTTT
>TRBV2|many|15|TRBJ2-7|TRBD2
CASKRLPGGKYEQYF
TGTGCCAGCAAACGCCTCCCGGGAGGCAAGTACGAGCAGTACTTC
>TRBV10-1|many|13|TRBJ1-2|NA
CASSDPGNYGYTF
TGCGCCAGCAGTGATCCAGGTAACTATGGCTACACCTTC
>TRBV18|NA|20|TRBJ2-7|NA
CASSPPWCHSTENLSYEQYF
TGTGCCAGCTCACCCCCATGGTGTCACTCGACGGAAAACCTTTCCTACGAGCAGTACTTC
>TRBV5-1|many|18|TRBJ2-3|TRBD2
CASSGGLAGGLAADTQYF
TGCGCCAGCAGCGGTGGGCTAGCGGGAGGGCTAGCGGCAGATACGCAGTATTTT
>TRBV7-9|many|15|TRBJ2-3|NA
CASSQGLTTADTQYF
TGTGCCAGCAGCCAGGGACTGACCACAGCAGATACGCAGTATTTT
>TRBV27|many|19|TRBJ1-6|TRBD1
CASSLSRWRDRESNSPLHF
TGTGCCAGCAGTTTATCACGCTGGCGGGACAGGGAGAGTAATTCACCCCTCCACTTT
>TRBV7-9|many|14|TRBJ2-7|TRBD1
CASSARDRGYEQYF
TGTGCCAGCAGCGCCCGGGACAGGGGTTACGAGCAGTACTTC
>TRBV4-1|few|15|TRBJ2-6|NA
CASSQDEAGANVLTF
TGCGCCAGCAGCCAAGACGAGGCTGGGGCCAACGTCCTGACTTTC
>TRBV20-1|many|18|TRBJ2-6|TRBD2
CSARPTGTSGSGANVLTF
TGCAGTGCGAGACCTACCGGGACTAGCGGCTCTGGGGCCAACGTCCTGACTTTC
>TRBV5-8|many|15|TRBJ2-7|TRBD1
CASSRYLRGHYEQYF
TGTGCCAGCAGCCGATATCTGAGGGGGCACTACGAGCAGTACTTC
>TRBV6-2/TRBV6-3|many|14|TRBJ2-1|NA
CASTGFTGADEQFF
TGTGCCAGCACTGGATTTACGGGAGCGGATGAGCAGTTCTTC
>TRBV7-9|once|13|TRBJ1-2|TRBD1
CASSRGRGLGYTF
TGTGCCAGCAGCAGAGGCAGGGGGCTCGGCTACACCTTC
>TRBV20-1|many|17|TRBJ2-3|TRBD2
CSPYGLAEPSSTDTQYF
TGCAGCCCGTATGGGCTAGCGGAACCCTCTAGCACAGATACGCAGTATTTT
>TRBV18|many|16|TRBJ2-2|TRBD2
CASSPGLAGVGGELFF
TGTGCCAGCTCACCGGGCCTAGCGGGAGTTGGCGGGGAGCTGTTTTTT
>TRBV15|many|17|TRBJ2-7|NA
CATSRDRDALVNLEQYF
TGTGCCACCAGCAGGGACCGGGACGCCCTTGTGAACCTCGAGCAGTACTTC
>TRBV3-1|NA|16|TRBJ2-1|TRBD2
CASSRPGASGYNEQFF
TGTGCCAGCAGCCGTCCCGGGGCTAGCGGGTACAATGAGCAGTTCTTC
>TRBV4-2|NA|20|TRBJ2-2|NA
CASSQVDAVRGRDNTGELFF
TGTGCCAGCAGCCAAGTCGACGCGGTCCGGGGTCGAGATAACACCGGGGAGCTGTTTTTT
>TRBV9|many|15|TRBJ2-1|NA
CASSVGVSSYNEQFF
TGTGCCAGCAGCGTAGGGGTTAGTTCTTACAATGAGCAGTTCTTC
>TRBV5-1|NA|16|TRBJ2-7|NA
CASSDGSTGDVYEQYF
TGCGCCAGCAGCGACGGGAGCACAGGAGACGTCTACGAGCAGTACTTC
>TRBV6-1|many|15|TRBJ1-2|TRBD1
CASSERQGLYYGYTF
TGTGCCAGCAGTGAAAGACAGGGATTATACTATGGCTACACCTTC
>TRBV30|many|11|TRBJ1-2|NA
CAWSVGIGYTF
TGTGCCTGGAGTGTAGGGATTGGCTACACCTTC
>TRBV4-2|many|12|TRBJ2-1|NA
CASSQFSVEQFF
TGTGCCAGCAGCCAATTCAGCGTTGAGCAGTTCTTC
>TRBV30|many|13|TRBJ2-7|NA
CAWSKGQYYEQYF
TGTGCCTGGAGTAAAGGACAGTACTACGAGCAGTACTTC
>TRBV10-3|many|13|TRBJ2-5|NA
CAIRVSLQETQYF
TGTGCCATCAGAGTGTCCCTCCAGGAGACCCAGTACTTC
>TRBV6-6|many|12|TRBJ2-5|TRBD2
CASRGTSPTQYF
TGTGCCAGCAGGGGGACTAGTCCGACCCAGTACTTC
>TRBV6-5|many|15|TRBJ1-6|TRBD1
CASSYNPGQGSPLHF
TGTGCCAGCAGTTACAATCCGGGACAGGGCTCACCCCTCCACTTT
>TRBV15|many|16|TRBJ2-7|NA
CATSAHREPKSDEQYF
TGTGCCACCAGCGCTCACAGGGAACCAAAAAGCGACGAGCAGTACTTC
>TRBV6-1|many|12|TRBJ2-4|NA
CASSPLGDIQYF
TGTGCCAGCAGTCCATTGGGGGACATTCAGTACTTC